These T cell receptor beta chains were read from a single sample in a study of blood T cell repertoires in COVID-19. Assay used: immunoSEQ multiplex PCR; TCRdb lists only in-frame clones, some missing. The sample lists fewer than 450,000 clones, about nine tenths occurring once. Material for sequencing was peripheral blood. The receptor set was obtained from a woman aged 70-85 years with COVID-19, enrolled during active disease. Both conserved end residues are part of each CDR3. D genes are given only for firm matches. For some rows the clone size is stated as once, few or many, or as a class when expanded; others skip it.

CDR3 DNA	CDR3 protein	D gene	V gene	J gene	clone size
TGTGCCATCAGACAGGGGGTGACAGATACGCAGTATTTT	CAIRQGVTDTQYF	TRBD1	TRBV10-3	TRBJ2-3	.
TGTGCCAGCAGCCCCGCAGGGGGAGGTGGCTACACCTTC	CASSPAGGGGYTF	TRBD1	TRBV3-1/TRBV3-2	TRBJ1-2	.
TGTGCCAGCTCAACTGAAAGCACAGATACGCAGTATTTT	CASSTESTDTQYF	.	TRBV18	TRBJ2-3	.
TGTGCCAGCTCTCGAACAGGGGAGGACACTGAAGCTTTCTTT	CASSRTGEDTEAFF	TRBD1	TRBV18	TRBJ1-1	once
TGTGCCAGCTCACCCCAGACAGGGGACCAAGAGACCCAGTACTTC	CASSPQTGDQETQYF	TRBD1	TRBV18	TRBJ2-5	.
TGTGCCAGCAGCCGGCGACAGGGGCAACTTGATGGCTACACCTTC	CASSRRQGQLDGYTF	TRBD1	TRBV14	TRBJ1-2	.
TGTGCCAGCAGCACCGCAGGGGCGGCTAATGAAAAACTGTTTTTT	CASSTAGAANEKLFF	.	TRBV9	TRBJ1-4	.
TGTGCCAGCTCACCATCCGATGGCTACACCTTC	CASSPSDGYTF	.	TRBV18	TRBJ1-2	once
TGTGCCAGCACTTATAGCACAGATACGCAGTATTTT	CASTYSTDTQYF	.	TRBV2	TRBJ2-3	.
TGCGCCAGCAGCCCAGCGACCTACGAGCAGTACTTC	CASSPATYEQYF	.	TRBV5-1	TRBJ2-7	once
TGTGCCAGCAGTCCCCGAACAGGTGGTGTCTCTGAAGCTTTCTTT	CASSPRTGGVSEAFF	.	TRBV6-5	TRBJ1-1	.
TGTGCCAGCAGTGATTCAGGGTTTGATGAAAAACTGTTTTTT	CASSDSGFDEKLFF	.	TRBV2	TRBJ1-4	.
TGCGCCAGCAGCCTCCGGACGGGGAATGAGCAGTTCTTC	CASSLRTGNEQFF	.	TRBV4-3	TRBJ2-1	.
TGTGCCACCAGCCGCCGGGGGGTACGGGAGCAGTTCTTC	CATSRRGVREQFF	TRBD2	TRBV24-1	TRBJ2-1	.
TGTGCCAGCAGCCCGCAGGGGGGCTCCTACGAGCAGTACTTC	CASSPQGGSYEQYF	.	TRBV9	TRBJ2-7	.
TGTGCCAGTAGTATGGGGCAGGGGACGGGCGAGCAGTACTTC	CASSMGQGTGEQYF	.	TRBV19	TRBJ2-7	few
TGTGCCAGCAGCGTAGGAAGTGGGCCCCGGGAGACCCAGTACTTC	CASSVGSGPRETQYF	.	TRBV9	TRBJ2-5	.
TGTGCCAGCAGTGAGTTTGGCGGGGGGGCCATCGGTGAGCAGTTCTTC	CASSEFGGGAIGEQFF	TRBD2	TRBV6-4	TRBJ2-1	.
TGCGCCAGCAGCTTGGAGGGGCGACCCCATGGCTACACCTTC	CASSLEGRPHGYTF	.	TRBV5-1	TRBJ1-2	.